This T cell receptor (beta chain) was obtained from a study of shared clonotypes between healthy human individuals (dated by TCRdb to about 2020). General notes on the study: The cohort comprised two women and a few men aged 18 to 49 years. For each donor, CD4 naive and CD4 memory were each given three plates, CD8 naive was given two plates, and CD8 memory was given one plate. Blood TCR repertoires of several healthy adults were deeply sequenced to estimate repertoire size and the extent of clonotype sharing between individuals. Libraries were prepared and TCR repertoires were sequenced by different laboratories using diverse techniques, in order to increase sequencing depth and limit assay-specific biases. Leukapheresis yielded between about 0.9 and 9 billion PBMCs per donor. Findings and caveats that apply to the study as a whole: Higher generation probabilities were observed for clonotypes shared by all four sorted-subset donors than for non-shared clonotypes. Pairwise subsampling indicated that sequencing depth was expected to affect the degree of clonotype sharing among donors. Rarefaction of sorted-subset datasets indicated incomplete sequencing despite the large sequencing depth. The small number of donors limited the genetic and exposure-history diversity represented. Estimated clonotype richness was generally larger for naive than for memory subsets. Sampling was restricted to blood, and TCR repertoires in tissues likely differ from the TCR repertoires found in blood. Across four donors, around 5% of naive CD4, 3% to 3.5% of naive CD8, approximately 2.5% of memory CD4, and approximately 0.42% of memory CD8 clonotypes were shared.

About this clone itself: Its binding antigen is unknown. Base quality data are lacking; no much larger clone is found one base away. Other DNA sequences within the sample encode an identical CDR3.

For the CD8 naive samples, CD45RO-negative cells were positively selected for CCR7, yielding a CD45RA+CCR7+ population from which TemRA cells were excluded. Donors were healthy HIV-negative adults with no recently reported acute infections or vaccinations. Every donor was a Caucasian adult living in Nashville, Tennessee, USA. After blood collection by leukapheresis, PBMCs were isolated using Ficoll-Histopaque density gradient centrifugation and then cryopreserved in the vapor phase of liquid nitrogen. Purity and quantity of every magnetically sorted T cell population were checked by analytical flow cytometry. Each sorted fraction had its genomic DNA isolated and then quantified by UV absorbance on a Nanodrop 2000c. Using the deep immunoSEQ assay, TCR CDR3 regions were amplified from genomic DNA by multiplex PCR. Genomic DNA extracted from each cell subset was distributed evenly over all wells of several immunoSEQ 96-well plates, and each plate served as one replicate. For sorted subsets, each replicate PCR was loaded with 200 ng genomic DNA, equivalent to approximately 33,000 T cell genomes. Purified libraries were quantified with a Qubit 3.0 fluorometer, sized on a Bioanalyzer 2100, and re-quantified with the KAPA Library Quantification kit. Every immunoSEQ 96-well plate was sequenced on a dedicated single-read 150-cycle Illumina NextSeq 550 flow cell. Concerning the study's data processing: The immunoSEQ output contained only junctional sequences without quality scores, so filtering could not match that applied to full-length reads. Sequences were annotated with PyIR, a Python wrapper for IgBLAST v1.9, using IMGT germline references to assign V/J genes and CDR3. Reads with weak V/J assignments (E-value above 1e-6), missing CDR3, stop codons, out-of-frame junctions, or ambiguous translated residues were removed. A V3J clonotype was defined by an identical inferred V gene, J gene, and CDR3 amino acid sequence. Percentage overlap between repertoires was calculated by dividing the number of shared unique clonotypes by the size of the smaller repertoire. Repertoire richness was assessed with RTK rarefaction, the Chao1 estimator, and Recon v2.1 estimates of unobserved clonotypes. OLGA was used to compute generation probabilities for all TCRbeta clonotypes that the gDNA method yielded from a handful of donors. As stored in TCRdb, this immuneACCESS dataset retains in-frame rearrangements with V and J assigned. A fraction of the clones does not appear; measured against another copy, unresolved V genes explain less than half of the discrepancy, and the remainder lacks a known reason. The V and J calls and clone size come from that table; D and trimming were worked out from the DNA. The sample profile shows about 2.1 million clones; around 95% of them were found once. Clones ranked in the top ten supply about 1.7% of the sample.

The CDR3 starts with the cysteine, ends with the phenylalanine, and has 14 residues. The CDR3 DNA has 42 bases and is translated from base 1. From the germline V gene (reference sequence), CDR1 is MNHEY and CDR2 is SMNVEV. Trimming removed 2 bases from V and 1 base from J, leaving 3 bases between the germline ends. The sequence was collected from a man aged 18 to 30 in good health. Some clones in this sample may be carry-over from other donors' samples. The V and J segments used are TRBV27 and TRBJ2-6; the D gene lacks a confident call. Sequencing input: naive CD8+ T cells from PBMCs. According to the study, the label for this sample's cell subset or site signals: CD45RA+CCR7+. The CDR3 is CASSLGSGANVLTF. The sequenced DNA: TGTGCCAGCAGTTTAGGATCTGGGGCCAACGTCCTGACTTTC.